The following is a T cell receptor beta chain sequence with its context. This CDR3 is built from 14 residues. Looked up from germline, CDR1 is LNHDA and CDR2 is SQIVND (reference sequence). V lost 5 bases, J lost 0 bases, and 5 bases lay in between. This specimen belongs to a study of blood T cell repertoires in COVID-19. The repertoire was sequenced with immunoSEQ multiplex PCR; TCRdb's copy has only in-frame clones and lacks some. The sample holds 120,000 to 150,000 clones, about 87% seen once. Sample: peripheral blood. The chain carries TRBV19 and TRBJ2-6; no firm D call. The TCR comes from a man in his fifties or sixties with active or convalescent COVID-19. As DNA, the CDR3 is TGTGCCAGTAGTCCGCGCTCTGGGGCCAACGTCCTGACTTTC. This sequence encodes CASSPRSGANVLTF. Full variable domain (rest looked up from reference TRBV19 and TRBJ2-6): DGGITQSPKYLFRKEGQNVTLSCEQNLNHDAMYWYRQDPGQGLRLIYYSQIVNDFQKGDIAEGYSVSREKKESFPLTVTSAQKNPTAFYLCASSPRSGANVLTFGAGSRLTVL.